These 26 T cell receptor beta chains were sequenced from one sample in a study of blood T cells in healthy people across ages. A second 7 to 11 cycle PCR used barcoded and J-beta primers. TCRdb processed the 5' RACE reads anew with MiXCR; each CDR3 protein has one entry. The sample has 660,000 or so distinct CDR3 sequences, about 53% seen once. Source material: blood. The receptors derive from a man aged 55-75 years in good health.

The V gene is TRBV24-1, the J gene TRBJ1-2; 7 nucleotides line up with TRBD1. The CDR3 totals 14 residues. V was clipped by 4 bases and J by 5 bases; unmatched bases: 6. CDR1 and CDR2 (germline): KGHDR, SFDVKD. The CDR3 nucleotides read TGTGCCACCAGTGACTGGGACAGTCCATATGGCTACACCTTC. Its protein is CATSDWDSPYGYTF.

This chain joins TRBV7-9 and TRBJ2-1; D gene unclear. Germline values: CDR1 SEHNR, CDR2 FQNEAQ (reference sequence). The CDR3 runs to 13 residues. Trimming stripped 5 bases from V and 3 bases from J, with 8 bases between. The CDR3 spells CASSHAVYNEQFF. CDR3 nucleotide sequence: TGTGCCAGCAGCCACGCGGTCTACAATGAGCAGTTCTTC.

The CDR3 sequence is CASSFFVQSSYEQYF. The CDR3, as DNA: TGTGCCAGCAGCTTTTTCGTCCAGAGCTCCTACGAGCAGTACTTC. This chain joins TRBV7-9 and TRBJ2-7; D gene unclear. The CDR3 consists of 15 residues. Germline CDR1 and CDR2: SEHNR and FQNEAQ (reference sequence). Trimming shortened V by 3 bases and J by 0 bases, and 12 bases separated the two germline ends.

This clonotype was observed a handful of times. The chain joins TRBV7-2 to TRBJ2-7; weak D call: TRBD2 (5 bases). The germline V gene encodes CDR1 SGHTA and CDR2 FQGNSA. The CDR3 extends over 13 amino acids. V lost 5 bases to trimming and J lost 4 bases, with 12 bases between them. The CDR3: CASSVPTGYEQYF. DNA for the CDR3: TGTGCCAGCAGCGTCCCGACGGGATACGAGCAGTACTTC.

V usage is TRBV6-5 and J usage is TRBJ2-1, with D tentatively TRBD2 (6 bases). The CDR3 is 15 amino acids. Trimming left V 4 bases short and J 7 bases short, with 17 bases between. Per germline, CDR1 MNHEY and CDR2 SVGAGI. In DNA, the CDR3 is TGTGCCAGCAGTTGGGCGGGGAGGCGGATGAATGAGCAGTTCTTC. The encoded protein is CASSWAGRRMNEQFF.

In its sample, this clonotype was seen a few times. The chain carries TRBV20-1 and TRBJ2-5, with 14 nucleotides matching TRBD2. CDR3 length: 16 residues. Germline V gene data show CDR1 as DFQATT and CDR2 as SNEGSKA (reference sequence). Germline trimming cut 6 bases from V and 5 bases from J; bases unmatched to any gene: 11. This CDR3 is CSASPGTSGGSETQYF. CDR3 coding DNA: TGCAGTGCGTCTCCCGGGACTAGCGGGGGAAGTGAGACCCAGTACTTC.

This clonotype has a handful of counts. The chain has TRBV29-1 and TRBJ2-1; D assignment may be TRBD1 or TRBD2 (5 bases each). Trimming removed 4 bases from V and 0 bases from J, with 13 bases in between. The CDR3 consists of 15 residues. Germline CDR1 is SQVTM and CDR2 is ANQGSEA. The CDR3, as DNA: TGCAGCGTTGGGGGGATGACCAGCTCCTACAATGAGCAGTTCTTC. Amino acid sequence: CSVGGMTSSYNEQFF.

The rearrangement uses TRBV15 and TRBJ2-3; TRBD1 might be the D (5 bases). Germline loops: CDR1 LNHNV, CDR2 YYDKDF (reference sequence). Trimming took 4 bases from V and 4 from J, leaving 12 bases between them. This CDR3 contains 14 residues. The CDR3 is CATSKGNLADTQYF. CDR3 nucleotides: TGTGCCACCAGCAAGGGGAATTTGGCAGATACGCAGTATTTT.

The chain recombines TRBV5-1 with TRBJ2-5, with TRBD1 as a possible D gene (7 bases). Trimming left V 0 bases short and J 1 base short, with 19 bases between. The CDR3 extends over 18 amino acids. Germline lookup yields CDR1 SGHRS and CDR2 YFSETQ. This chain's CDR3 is CASSLGWRGRSGQETQYF. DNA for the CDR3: TGCGCCAGCAGCTTGGGATGGAGGGGGCGAAGTGGCCAAGAGACCCAGTACTTC. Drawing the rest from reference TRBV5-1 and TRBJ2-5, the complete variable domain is KAGVTQTPRYLIKTRGQQVTLSCSPISGHRSVSWYQQTPGQGLQFLFEYFSETQRNKGNFPGRFSGRQFSNSRSEMNVSTLELGDSALYLCASSLGWRGRSGQETQYFGPGTRLLVL.

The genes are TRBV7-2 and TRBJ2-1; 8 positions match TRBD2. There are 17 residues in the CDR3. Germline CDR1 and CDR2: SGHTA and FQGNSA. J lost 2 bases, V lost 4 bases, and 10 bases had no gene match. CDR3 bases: TGTGCCAGCAGCTCGCGAGGTAGCGGGGCCACCTACAATGAGCAGTTCTTC. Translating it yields CASSSRGSGATYNEQFF. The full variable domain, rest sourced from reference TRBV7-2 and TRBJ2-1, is GAGVSQSPSNKVTEKGKDVELRCDPISGHTALYWYRQSLGQGLEFLIYFQGNSAPDKSGLPSDRFSAERTGGSVSTLTIQRTQQEDSAVYLCASSSRGSGATYNEQFFGPGTRLTVL.

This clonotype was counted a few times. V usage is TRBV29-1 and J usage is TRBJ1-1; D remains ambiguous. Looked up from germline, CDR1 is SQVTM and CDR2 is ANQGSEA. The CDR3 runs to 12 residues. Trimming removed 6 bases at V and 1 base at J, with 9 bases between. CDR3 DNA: TGCAGCGTCTCGGGAGGGAACACTGAAGCTTTCTTT. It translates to CSVSGGNTEAFF.

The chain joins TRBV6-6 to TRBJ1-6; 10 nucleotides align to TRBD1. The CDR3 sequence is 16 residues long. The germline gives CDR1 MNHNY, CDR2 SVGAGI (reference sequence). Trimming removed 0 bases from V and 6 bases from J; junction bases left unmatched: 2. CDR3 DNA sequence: TGTGCCAGCAGTTACTCGGGACAGGGGATTAATTCACCCCTCCACTTT. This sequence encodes CASSYSGQGINSPLHF.

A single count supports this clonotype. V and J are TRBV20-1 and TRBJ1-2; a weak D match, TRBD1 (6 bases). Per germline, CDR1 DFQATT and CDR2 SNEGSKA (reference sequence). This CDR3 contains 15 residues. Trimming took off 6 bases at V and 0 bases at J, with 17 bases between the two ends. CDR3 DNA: TGCAGTGCCCAAACCTTAGACAGGTCTAACTATGGCTACACCTTC. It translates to CSAQTLDRSNYGYTF.

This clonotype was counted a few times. The CDR3 protein is CASSLRGGYTDTQYF. DNA of the CDR3: TGTGCCAGCAGCCTCCGGGGAGGGTACACAGATACGCAGTATTTT. The chain joins TRBV7-9 to TRBJ2-3, with 7 nucleotides matching TRBD2. This CDR3 contains 15 residues. J was trimmed by 2 bases and V by 5 bases; bases with no gene match: 7. Germline V CDR1 and CDR2: SEHNR, FQNEAQ (reference sequence).

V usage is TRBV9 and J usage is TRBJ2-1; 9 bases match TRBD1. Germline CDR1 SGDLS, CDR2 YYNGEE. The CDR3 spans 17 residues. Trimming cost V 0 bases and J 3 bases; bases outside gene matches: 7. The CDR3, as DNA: TGTGCCAGCAGCGTAGGGGGGGGACAGGGAAACTACAATGAGCAGTTCTTC. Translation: CASSVGGGQGNYNEQFF.

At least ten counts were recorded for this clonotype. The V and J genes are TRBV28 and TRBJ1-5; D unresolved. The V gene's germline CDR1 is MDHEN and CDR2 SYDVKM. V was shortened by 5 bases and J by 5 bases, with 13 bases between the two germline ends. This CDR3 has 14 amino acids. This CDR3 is CASSLAGQYQPQHF. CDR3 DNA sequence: TGTGCCAGCAGTCTGGCCGGGCAGTATCAGCCCCAGCATTTT.

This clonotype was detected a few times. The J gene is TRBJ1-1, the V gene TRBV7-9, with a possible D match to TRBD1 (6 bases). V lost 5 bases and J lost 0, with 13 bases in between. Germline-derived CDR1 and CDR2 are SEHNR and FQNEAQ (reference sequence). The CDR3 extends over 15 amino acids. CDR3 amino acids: CASSPSRGLNTEAFF. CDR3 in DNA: TGTGCCAGCAGCCCCTCCCGGGGGCTGAACACTGAAGCTTTCTTT. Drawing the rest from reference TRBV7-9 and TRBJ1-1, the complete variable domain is DTGVSQNPRHKITKRGQNVTFRCDPISEHNRLYWYRQTLGQGPEFLTYFQNEAQLEKSRLLSDRFSAERPKGSFSTLEIQRTEQGDSAMYLCASSPSRGLNTEAFFGQGTRLTVV.

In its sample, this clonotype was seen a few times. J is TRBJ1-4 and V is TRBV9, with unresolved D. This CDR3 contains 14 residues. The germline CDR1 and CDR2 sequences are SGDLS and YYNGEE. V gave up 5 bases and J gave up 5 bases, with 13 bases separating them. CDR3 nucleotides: TGTGCCAGCAGTCCGCGTGGGGTCAATGAAAAACTGTTTTTT. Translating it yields CASSPRGVNEKLFF.

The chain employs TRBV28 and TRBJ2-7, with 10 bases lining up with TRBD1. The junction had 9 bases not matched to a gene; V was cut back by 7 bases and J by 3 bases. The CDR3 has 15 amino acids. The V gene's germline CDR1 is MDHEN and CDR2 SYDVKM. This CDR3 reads CASNIGGQGLYEQYF. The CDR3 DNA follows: TGTGCCAGCAACATAGGGGGACAGGGGCTCTACGAGCAGTACTTC.

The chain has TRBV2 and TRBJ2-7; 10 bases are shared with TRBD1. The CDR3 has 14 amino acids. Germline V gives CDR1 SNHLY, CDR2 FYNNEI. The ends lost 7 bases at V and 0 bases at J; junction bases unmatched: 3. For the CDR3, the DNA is TGTGCCAGCAACGGGGACAGGGGCTCCTACGAGCAGTACTTC. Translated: CASNGDRGSYEQYF. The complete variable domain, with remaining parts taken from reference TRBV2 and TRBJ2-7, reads EPEVTQTPSHQVTQMGQEVILRCVPISNHLYFYWYRQILGQKVEFLVSFYNNEISEKSEIFDDQFSVERPDGSNFTLKIRSTKLEDSAMYFCASNGDRGSYEQYFGPGTRLTVT.

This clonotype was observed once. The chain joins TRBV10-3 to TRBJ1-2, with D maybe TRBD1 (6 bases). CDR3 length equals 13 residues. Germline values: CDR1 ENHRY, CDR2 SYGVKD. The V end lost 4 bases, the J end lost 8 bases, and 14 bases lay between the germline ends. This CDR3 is CAISGDTGRGYTF. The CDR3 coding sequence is TGTGCCATCAGTGGGGACACCGGCCGGGGCTACACCTTC.

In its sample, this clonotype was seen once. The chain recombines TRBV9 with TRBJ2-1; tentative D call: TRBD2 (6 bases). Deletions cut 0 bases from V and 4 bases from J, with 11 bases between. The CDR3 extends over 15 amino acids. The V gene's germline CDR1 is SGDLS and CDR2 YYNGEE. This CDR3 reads CASSVAPGLYNEQFF. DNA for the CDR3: TGTGCCAGCAGCGTAGCTCCGGGACTTTACAATGAGCAGTTCTTC. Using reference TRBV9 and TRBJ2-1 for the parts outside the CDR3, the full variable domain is DSGVTQTPKHLITATGQRVTLRCSPRSGDLSVYWYQQSLDQGLQFLIQYYNGEERAKGNILERFSAQQFPDLHSELNLSSLELGDSALYFCASSVAPGLYNEQFFGPGTRLTVL.

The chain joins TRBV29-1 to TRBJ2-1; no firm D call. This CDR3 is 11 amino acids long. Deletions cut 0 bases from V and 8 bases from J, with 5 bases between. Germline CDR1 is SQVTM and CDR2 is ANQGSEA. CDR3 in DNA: TGCAGCGTTGAAGAAATTTATGAGCAGTTCTTC. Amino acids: CSVEEIYEQFF.

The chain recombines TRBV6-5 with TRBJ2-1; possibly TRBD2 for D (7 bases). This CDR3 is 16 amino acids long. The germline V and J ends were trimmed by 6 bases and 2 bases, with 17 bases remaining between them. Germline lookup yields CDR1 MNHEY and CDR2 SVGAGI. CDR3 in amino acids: CASRSVGGAPYNEQFF. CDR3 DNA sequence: TGTGCCAGCAGGTCCGTGGGGGGGGCCCCCTACAATGAGCAGTTCTTC.

CDR3 amino acids: CASSLMRGLGSYNEQFF. The CDR3 coding sequence is TGTGCCAGCAGCTTGATGAGGGGTTTGGGCTCCTACAATGAGCAGTTCTTC. V gene TRBV5-8 combines with J gene TRBJ2-1; D possibly uses TRBD1 or TRBD2 (5 bases each). The CDR3 contains 17 residues. V dropped 1 base and J dropped 0 bases, with 14 bases sitting between them. Germline loops: CDR1 SGHTS, CDR2 YDEGEE.

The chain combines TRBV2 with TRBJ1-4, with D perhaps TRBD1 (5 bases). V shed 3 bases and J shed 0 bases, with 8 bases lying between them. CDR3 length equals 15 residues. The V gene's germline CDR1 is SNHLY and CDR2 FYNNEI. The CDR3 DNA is TGTGCCAGCAGTGATGGGGGGACAACTAATGAAAAACTGTTTTTT. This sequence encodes CASSDGGTTNEKLFF. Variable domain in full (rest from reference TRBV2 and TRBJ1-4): EPEVTQTPSHQVTQMGQEVILRCVPISNHLYFYWYRQILGQKVEFLVSFYNNEISEKSEIFDDQFSVERPDGSNFTLKIRSTKLEDSAMYFCASSDGGTTNEKLFFGSGTQLSVL.